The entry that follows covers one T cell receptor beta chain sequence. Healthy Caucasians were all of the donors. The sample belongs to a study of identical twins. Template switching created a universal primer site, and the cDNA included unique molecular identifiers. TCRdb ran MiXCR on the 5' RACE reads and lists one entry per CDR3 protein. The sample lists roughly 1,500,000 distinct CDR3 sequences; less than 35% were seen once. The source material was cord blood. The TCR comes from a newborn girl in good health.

CDR3 amino acids: CASRQTGTGNNEQFF. The CDR3 region has the DNA TGTGCCAGCAGGCAAACCGGGACTGGCAACAATGAGCAGTTCTTC. The gene calls are TRBV6-5 and TRBJ2-1; TRBD2 is a possible D gene (6 bases). From germline, CDR1 is MNHEY and CDR2 SVGAGI. Trimming left V 6 bases short and J 5 bases short, with 17 bases between. The CDR3 spans 15 residues.